This entry lists 27 T cell receptor beta chains sequenced from one sample in a study of blood T cell repertoires in COVID-19 (TCRdb year 2020). Library construction relied on the immunoSEQ multiplex PCR assay. Held by TCRdb, this immuneACCESS table contains in-frame sequences only and omits some clones. Under half of the omission traces to an unresolved V gene where checked; the cause of the rest is unknown. The sample yields 70,000 to 100,000 clones; more than 90% were counted once. The leading ten clones occupy over 1.5% of the sample. The sequencing sample was made of peripheral blood. These TCRs come from a man in his fifties or sixties with acute or convalescent COVID-19.

V gene TRBV7-2 combines with J gene TRBJ2-1, with unresolved D. V lost 7 bases to trimming and J lost 6 bases, with 13 bases between them. The CDR3 is 13 amino acids. CDR1 SGHTA and CDR2 FQGNSA come from the germline V gene. The DNA for the CDR3 is TGTGCCAGCACCCCTCCCCCTCTCAATGAGCAGTTCTTC. It yields the protein CASTPPPLNEQFF.

V is TRBV9 and J is TRBJ2-7; possible D gene TRBD2, 7 bases. This CDR3 comprises 15 residues. Germline V gene sequence: CDR1 SGDLS, CDR2 YYNGEE. V was clipped by 4 bases and J by 2 bases, with 16 bases between them. In DNA form, the CDR3 reads TGTGCCAGCAGCCGCGGGGGACATGGACCCTACGAGCAGTACTTC. Translating it yields CASSRGGHGPYEQYF.

The rearrangement joins TRBV14 to TRBJ2-2, with TRBD1 matching over 7 bases. The germline CDR1 and CDR2 sequences are SGHDN and FVKESK. The V and J ends lost 0 bases and 3 bases, in that order; junction bases with no gene match: 7. The CDR3 consists of 17 residues. CDR3 DNA sequence: TGTGCCAGCAGCCAAGATCTTTACAGGGGTGACACCGGGGAGCTGTTTTTT. Its protein product is CASSQDLYRGDTGELFF.

This clone was seen more than once but under ten times. The CDR3 loop is CAMAADSNQPQHF. In nucleotides, the CDR3 is TGTGCTATGGCGGCGGATAGCAATCAGCCCCAGCATTTT. J is TRBJ1-5 and V is TRBV30; D remains unclear. The CDR3 length is 13 residues. Germline assignment: CDR1 GTSNPN and CDR2 SVGIG (reference sequence).

The genes are TRBV3-1 (or the pseudogene TRBV3-2) and TRBJ2-5; TRBD1 agrees at 8 bases. CDR1 is LGHDT and CDR2 is YNNKEL in the germline V gene (reference sequence). CDR3 size: 13 residues. J lost 7 bases, V lost 5 bases, and 6 bases had no gene match. CDR3 in amino acids: CASSNRTGRTQYF. The DNA for the CDR3 is TGTGCCAGCAGCAATCGGACAGGGAGGACCCAGTACTTC.

This sequence joins TRBV7-9 and TRBJ1-5; D is possibly TRBD1 (6 bases). There are 16 residues in the CDR3. Deletions cut 1 base from V and 4 bases from J, with 14 bases between. The V gene's germline CDR1 is SEHNR and CDR2 FQNEAQ (reference sequence). CDR3 protein: CASSLGGPTPNQPQHF. The CDR3 region has the DNA TGTGCCAGCAGCTTAGGGGGGCCTACCCCTAATCAGCCCCAGCATTTT.

This chain uses TRBV11-3 with TRBJ1-4, with 9 nucleotides matching TRBD1. After removal of 1 base from V and 5 bases from J, the junction contained 2 bases not matched to a gene. From germline, CDR1 is SGHNT and CDR2 YENEEA. The CDR3 sequence is 15 residues long. CDR3 in amino acids: CASSLAGTGNEKLFF. CDR3 in DNA: TGTGCCAGCAGCTTAGCAGGGACAGGGAATGAAAAACTGTTTTTT.

The chain combines TRBV29-1 with TRBJ1-2, with 7 bases fitting TRBD1. The CDR3 loop spans 13 amino acids. Germline values: CDR1 SQVTM, CDR2 ANQGSEA. Trimming cost V 7 bases and J 3 bases; bases outside gene matches: 8. The CDR3: CSARRQGHYGYTF. Written as DNA, the CDR3 is TGCAGCGCCCGCAGACAGGGACACTATGGCTACACCTTC.

The chain links TRBV5-1 to TRBJ2-3; 7 bases are shared with TRBD2. Trimming cost V 4 bases and J 0 bases; bases outside gene matches: 5. Germline lookup yields CDR1 SGHRS and CDR2 YFSETQ. The CDR3 consists of 15 residues. The CDR3 DNA is TGCGCCAGCAGCCGAACTAGCGCGAGCACAGATACGCAGTATTTT. Encoded protein: CASSRTSASTDTQYF.

The genes are TRBV7-9 and TRBJ2-5; 8 nucleotides agree with TRBD1. V lost 5 bases and J lost 4; bases outside the gene matches: 3. The germline V gene has CDR1 SEHNR and CDR2 FQNEAQ (reference sequence). The CDR3 spans 13 residues. The CDR3 is CASSTGQGETQYF. DNA for the CDR3: TGTGCCAGCAGCACAGGACAGGGAGAGACCCAGTACTTC.

The gene calls are TRBV27 and TRBJ2-7; 9 nucleotides align to TRBD1. V was clipped by 2 bases and J by 6 bases; unmatched bases: 2. Germline CDR1 reads MNHEY; CDR2 reads SMNVEV (reference sequence). This CDR3 region has 13 residues. The CDR3 region is CASSLNRGPEQYF. In DNA form, the CDR3 reads TGTGCCAGCAGTTTAAACAGGGGGCCCGAGCAGTACTTC.

The chain combines TRBV27 with TRBJ1-6; 7 nucleotides line up with TRBD1. The CDR3 loop spans 17 amino acids. V dropped 1 base and J dropped 2; count of bases not matched to a gene: 5. Germline V gene data show CDR1 as MNHEY and CDR2 as SMNVEV (reference sequence). The CDR3: CASSLYVGTAYNSPLHF. DNA of the CDR3: TGTGCCAGCAGTTTATATGTTGGGACAGCCTATAATTCACCCCTCCACTTT.

The rearrangement uses TRBV19 and TRBJ1-1; maybe TRBD1 (6 bases). CDR1 and CDR2 from the germline V gene are LNHDA and SQIVND (reference sequence). The germline V and J ends were trimmed by 3 bases and 5 bases, with 13 bases remaining between them. This CDR3 is 14 amino acids long. The chain's CDR3 is CASSISAGETEAFF. Written as DNA, the CDR3 is TGTGCCAGTAGTATTTCGGCAGGGGAAACTGAAGCTTTCTTT.

The chain uses TRBV11-3 and TRBJ1-2; D unresolved. The CDR3 covers 12 residues. Deletions cut 5 bases from V and 5 bases from J, with 9 bases between. The V gene's germline CDR1 is SGHNT and CDR2 YENEEA. This chain's CDR3 is CASSQHGYGYTF. CDR3 DNA sequence: TGTGCCAGCAGCCAACACGGGTATGGCTACACCTTC.

The chain employs TRBV11-2 and TRBJ1-2, with TRBD1 identical over 8 bases. V shed 5 bases, J shed 4 bases, and the junction held 9 bases outside the gene matches. CDR1 SGHAT and CDR2 FQNNGV come from the germline V gene. The CDR3 has 15 amino acids. This CDR3 reads CASSPGQGPPYGYTF. CDR3 coding DNA: TGTGCCAGCAGCCCTGGACAGGGCCCACCCTATGGCTACACCTTC.

This clone has only a few counts. The chain carries TRBV4-3 and TRBJ2-7; a weak D match, TRBD1 (6 bases). CDR3 length equals 14 residues. Germline V lookup: CDR1 LGHNA, CDR2 YSLEER. V was trimmed by 1 base and J by 3 bases, leaving 10 bases between them. Written as DNA, the CDR3 is TGCGCCAGCAGCCAAGGGACAGCCGGCTACGAGCAGTACTTC. It codes for CASSQGTAGYEQYF.

The chain is built from TRBV12-5 and TRBJ2-1; 7 nucleotides line up with TRBD1. Trimming took 5 bases from V and 1 from J; bases not matched to a gene: 2. This CDR3 is 14 amino acids long. From germline, CDR1 is LGHNT and CDR2 FRNRAP. CDR3 in amino acids: CASGPGGSYNEQFF. The CDR3 DNA is TGTGCTAGTGGTCCAGGGGGTTCCTACAATGAGCAGTTCTTC.

V usage is TRBV4-2 and J usage is TRBJ1-4; no firm D call. V was shortened by 0 bases and J by 5 bases, with 10 bases between the two germline ends. The length of the CDR3 is 15 residues. Germline V CDR1 and CDR2: LGHNA, YNFKEQ. The CDR3 sequence is CASSQDRGINEKLFF. DNA for the CDR3: TGTGCCAGCAGCCAAGATCGAGGGATAAATGAAAAACTGTTTTTT.

The gene calls are TRBV19 and TRBJ1-1; TRBD1 might be the D (5 bases). V lost 3 bases and J lost 5, with 10 bases in between. The CDR3 consists of 13 residues. CDR1 LNHDA and CDR2 SQIVND come from the germline V gene (reference sequence). CDR3 coding DNA: TGTGCCAGTAGTATTGGGGCGGGAACTGAAGCTTTCTTT. Amino acids: CASSIGAGTEAFF.

This rearrangement joins TRBV19 to TRBJ2-3; 8 nucleotides match TRBD2. The CDR3 contains 15 residues. Germline values: CDR1 LNHDA, CDR2 SQIVND (reference sequence). V shed 4 bases and J 1 base; nucleotides not matched to a gene: 4. The CDR3 DNA is TGTGCCAGTAGTACCGGGACTAGGGGCACAGATACGCAGTATTTT. Amino acids: CASSTGTRGTDTQYF.

The chain combines TRBV7-2 with TRBJ2-5; 7 bases map to TRBD2. Per germline, CDR1 SGHTA and CDR2 FQGNSA. With 5 bases clipped from V and 5 bases from J, the junction kept 14 bases outside the gene matches. The CDR3 sequence is 16 residues long. The CDR3 here is CASSQSREGWKETQYF. CDR3 sequence (DNA): TGTGCCAGCAGCCAATCGAGGGAGGGCTGGAAGGAGACCCAGTACTTC.

The V call is TRBV6-5, the J call TRBJ1-4; 8 nucleotides match TRBD1. Looked up from germline, CDR1 is MNHEY and CDR2 is SVGAGI. This CDR3 has 15 residues. With V trimmed by 1 base and J by 7 bases, 5 bases remained unmatched. The CDR3 DNA is TGTGCCAGCAGTTACTTTTCCGGACAGGGTGAAAAACTGTTTTTT. As protein: CASSYFSGQGEKLFF.

This clone occurred a few times. Here the CDR3 reads CASSVRGVKTYEQYF. Here the CDR3 DNA reads TGTGCCAGCAGCGTCCGCGGGGTAAAGACCTACGAGCAGTACTTC. The V call is TRBV11-3, the J call TRBJ2-7; D might be TRBD2 (6 bases). Trimming left V 5 bases short and J 2 bases short, with 16 bases between. This CDR3 region has 15 residues. The germline V gene encodes CDR1 SGHNT and CDR2 YENEEA.

This chain uses TRBV11-2 with TRBJ2-1; 10 bases are shared with TRBD2. This CDR3 is 15 amino acids long. The V segment lost 4 bases and the J segment 8 bases; nucleotides outside the gene matches: 8. Germline V gene data show CDR1 as SGHAT and CDR2 as FQNNGV. CDR3 region: CASSSLAGALDEQFF. The CDR3 coding sequence is TGTGCCAGCAGCTCCCTAGCGGGAGCGTTGGATGAGCAGTTCTTC.

The rearrangement joins TRBV7-2 to TRBJ1-5, with D hard to call. This CDR3 has 15 amino acids. CDR1 and CDR2 (germline): SGHTA, FQGNSA. Trimming shortened V by 1 base and J by 2 bases, and 9 bases separated the two germline ends. The CDR3 DNA follows: TGTGCCAGCAGCTTAGGCGTACGAGGCAATCAGCCCCAGCATTTT. It codes for CASSLGVRGNQPQHF.

With respect to this clone: An end of the junction differs from the germline gene, which may be a read error. V and J are TRBV7-7 and TRBJ2-5; 13 nucleotides agree with TRBD2. Germline V gene data show CDR1 as SSHAT and CDR2 as FNYEAQ (reference sequence). This CDR3 has 19 amino acids. Written as DNA, the CDR3 is TGTGCTAGCAGCCGTAACGCGGGACTAGCGGGAATGGGGCAAGAGACCCAGTACTTC. Protein: CASSRNAGLAGMGQETQYF.

Note on this clone: At one end the junction does not follow the germline gene, possibly because of a read error. This chain joins TRBV10-3 and TRBJ2-1; weak D call: TRBD1 (5 bases). Germline loops: CDR1 ENHRY, CDR2 SYGVKD. This CDR3 has 14 amino acids. The CDR3 DNA reads TGTGCCGTCAGACAGTTCAGCTCCTACAATGAGCAGTTCTTC. This sequence encodes CAVRQFSSYNEQFF.